The 32 T cell receptor beta chains below were found in one sample sequenced in a study of T cell repertoires in cytomegalovirus infection. One entry per CDR3 protein results from TCRdb running MiXCR on the reads. This sample has about 300,000 distinct CDR3 sequences; 8% to 10% occur once, and the top ten carry around 2.5%. Sequencing used PBMCs. The receptors here all came from a human donor in good health (CMV status not recorded). Some clones in this sample may be carry-over from other donors' samples.

There are many counts of this clonotype. The chain carries TRBV18 and TRBJ2-7; D is possibly TRBD1 (6 bases). Germline CDR1 KGHSH, CDR2 LQKENI. V lost 3 bases, J lost 5 bases, and 11 bases lay in between. This CDR3 comprises 13 residues. The CDR3 protein is CASSPFEGDEQYF. In nucleotides, the CDR3 is TGTGCCAGCTCACCTTTTGAGGGGGACGAGCAGTACTTC.

V gene TRBV6-6 combines with J gene TRBJ1-2; TRBD1 is a possible D gene (6 bases). The germline V gene encodes CDR1 MNHNY and CDR2 SVGAGI (reference sequence). The ends were cut back, 3 bases at V and 7 bases at J, with 15 bases in the middle. The CDR3 spans 14 residues. The CDR3, as DNA: TGTGCCAGCAGTTATAGTCAGGGGACCTCTGGCTACACCTTC. As protein: CASSYSQGTSGYTF.

The chain recombines TRBV28 with TRBJ1-1; D is undetermined. The germline V and J ends were trimmed by 7 bases and 2 bases, with 14 bases remaining between them. This CDR3 spans 14 amino acids. Per the germline V gene, CDR1 is MDHEN and CDR2 is SYDVKM. The CDR3 bases are TGTGCCAGCATAGGGTTCCGGGTAAACACTGAAGCTTTCTTT. Encoded protein: CASIGFRVNTEAFF.

This clonotype came up many times. This rearrangement joins TRBV6-5 to TRBJ2-5, with a tentative D call TRBD2 (5 bases). Germline V gene data show CDR1 as MNHEY and CDR2 as SVGAGI. Between the trimmed V and J ends, which lost 4 bases and 9 bases, there was a span of 12 bases. The CDR3 has 12 residues. The CDR3 nucleotides are TGTGCCAGCAGTTTCGGGGTCGGGGCCCAGTACTTC. This translates into CASSFGVGAQYF.

This clonotype has a count of ten or more. This chain uses TRBV7-2 with TRBJ1-5; the match to TRBD1 covers 9 bases. The CDR3 covers 17 residues. From germline, CDR1 is SGHTA and CDR2 FQGNSA. V lost 10 bases, J lost 0 bases, and 13 bases stayed unmatched. The CDR3 here is CATLTPGTGHSNQPQHF. In nucleotides, the CDR3 is TGTGCCACACTAACCCCCGGGACAGGGCATAGCAATCAGCCCCAGCATTTT.

This clonotype was recorded many times. The V call is TRBV7-3, the J call TRBJ2-1; D might be TRBD1 or TRBD2, each matching 6 bases. The V gene lost 1 base and the J gene lost 6 bases, with 13 bases spanning the gap. CDR3 size: 15 residues. The germline CDR1 and CDR2 sequences are SGHTA and FQGTGA. The CDR3, as DNA: TGTGCCAGCAGCTTAATGGCAGGGGAGGCCAATGAGCAGTTCTTC. Amino acid sequence: CASSLMAGEANEQFF.

This clonotype was observed at least ten times. CDR3 protein: CASSPLGGNTGELFF. The CDR3 nucleotides are TGTGCCAGCAGCCCCTTAGGGGGGAACACCGGGGAGCTGTTTTTT. The V gene is TRBV11-2, the J gene TRBJ2-2, with a weak D call TRBD1 (6 bases). There are 15 residues in the CDR3. Per the germline V gene, CDR1 is SGHAT and CDR2 is FQNNGV. The ends were cut back, 5 bases at V and 1 base at J, with 11 bases in the middle.

This clonotype was seen more than once but under ten times. The CDR3 reads CSAGPTGTDTQYF. The CDR3 nucleotides are TGCAGTGCTGGACCGACCGGCACAGATACGCAGTATTTT. V is TRBV20-1 and J is TRBJ2-3; D unresolved. CDR1 is DFQATT, CDR2 SNEGSKA, per germline (reference sequence). The CDR3 has 13 amino acids. V lost 5 bases and J lost 1, with 10 bases in between.

This clonotype has only a few counts. The chain links TRBV20-1 to TRBJ2-7, with 8 nucleotides matching TRBD1. CDR1 is DFQATT, CDR2 SNEGSKA, per germline (reference sequence). The CDR3 sequence is 15 residues long. V was pared by 0 bases and J by 0 bases, with 4 bases of the junction left unmatched. Here the CDR3 reads CSARDRDRSSYEQYF. The CDR3 DNA follows: TGCAGTGCTAGAGATCGGGACAGGAGCTCCTACGAGCAGTACTTC.

This clonotype was counted ten times or more. The V and J genes are TRBV29-1 and TRBJ1-4, with D possibly TRBD1 on 6 matching bases. V lost 2 bases, J lost 10 bases, and 8 bases lay in between. The CDR3 length is 11 residues. Per the germline V gene, CDR1 is SQVTM and CDR2 is ANQGSEA. The CDR3 reads CSVERGGKLFF. CDR3 coding DNA: TGCAGCGTTGAAAGGGGGGGAAAACTGTTTTTT.

This clonotype was seen repeatedly, ten times or more. The chain is built from TRBV6-5 and TRBJ2-3; D may correspond to TRBD1 or TRBD2 (5 bases each). This CDR3 contains 17 residues. Germline V CDR1 and CDR2: MNHEY, SVGAGI. The ends were cut back, 2 bases at V and 4 bases at J, with 19 bases in the middle. The CDR3 region is CASSYGIPGLEADTQYF. Here the CDR3 DNA reads TGTGCCAGCAGTTACGGCATACCGGGGCTAGAGGCAGATACGCAGTATTTT.

This clonotype has a count of ten or more. The chain is built from TRBV25-1 and TRBJ1-1; 7 positions agree with TRBD1. CDR3 length: 15 residues. Trimming took 8 bases from V and 4 from J; bases not matched to a gene: 13. Germline V gives CDR1 MGHDK, CDR2 SYGVNS. The CDR3 region has the DNA TGTGCCAGCCCCTTAATGACAGGGATGAGCACTGAAGCTTTCTTT. It specifies CASPLMTGMSTEAFF.

This clonotype was seen many times. The chain combines TRBV7-3 with TRBJ2-6; D is ambiguous. The CDR3 is made up of 17 amino acids. Trimming took 0 bases from V and 0 from J, leaving 9 bases between them. The germline gives CDR1 SGHTA, CDR2 FQGTGA. CDR3 in amino acids: CASSLTLTRSGANVLTF. The CDR3 coding sequence is TGTGCCAGCAGCTTAACGTTAACCCGCTCTGGGGCCAACGTCCTGACTTTC.

The rearrangement links TRBV29-1 to TRBJ2-3, with D possibly being TRBD2 (5 bases). This CDR3 region has 15 residues. Germline loops: CDR1 SQVTM, CDR2 ANQGSEA. With 6 bases removed from V and 0 bases from J, the gap between germline ends came to 16 bases. The CDR3 loop reads CSVVSGIASTDTQYF. DNA of the CDR3: TGCAGCGTCGTCTCCGGGATCGCTAGCACAGATACGCAGTATTTT.

In its sample, this clonotype was seen many times. The chain has TRBV7-8 and TRBJ1-2; D is undetermined. This CDR3 has 13 residues. Trimming took 2 bases from V and 2 from J, leaving 6 bases between them. Germline V gene sequence: CDR1 SGHVS, CDR2 FQNEAQ. CDR3 residues: CASSLSVNYGYTF. CDR3 bases: TGTGCCAGCAGCTTATCTGTAAACTATGGCTACACCTTC.

This clonotype was counted only a few times. The genes are TRBV13 and TRBJ2-7; tentatively, D is TRBD1 (5 bases). Germline V lookup: CDR1 PRHDT, CDR2 FYEKMQ (reference sequence). This CDR3 is 14 amino acids long. The ends were cut back, 1 base at V and 1 base at J, with 8 bases in the middle. The CDR3 is CASSLETESYEQYV. In DNA, the CDR3 is TGTGCCAGCAGCTTAGAGACAGAGTCCTACGAGCAGTACGTC.

There are many counts of this clonotype. The J gene is TRBJ2-1, the V gene TRBV28; 9 bases are a match to TRBD2. The trim removed 5 bases at V and 2 bases at J, leaving 4 bases unmatched. This CDR3 has 15 residues. The germline gives CDR1 MDHEN, CDR2 SYDVKM. CDR3 amino acids: CASSASGGPYNEQFF. The CDR3 DNA reads as TGTGCCAGCAGTGCGAGCGGGGGGCCCTACAATGAGCAGTTCTTC.

Ten or more counts support this clonotype. The CDR3 is CSARDVRGRVGYTF. The CDR3 coding sequence is TGCAGTGCTAGAGATGTCAGGGGGCGTGTTGGCTACACCTTC. V gene TRBV20-1 combines with J gene TRBJ1-2; 8 positions agree with TRBD1. V gave up 0 bases and J gave up 7 bases; unmatched junction bases: 7. The length of the CDR3 is 14 residues. The germline V gene has CDR1 DFQATT and CDR2 SNEGSKA (reference sequence).

This clonotype was seen repeatedly, ten times or more. This chain links TRBV4-1 with TRBJ2-1; the D is unclear. The CDR3 consists of 17 residues. Looked up from germline, CDR1 is MGHRA and CDR2 is YSYEKL. V gave up 4 bases and J gave up 3 bases, with 19 bases separating them. The CDR3 is CASSLLWSPGSYNEQFF. The CDR3 bases are TGCGCCAGCAGCCTACTTTGGAGCCCTGGAAGCTACAATGAGCAGTTCTTC.

This clonotype occurred many times. The chain links TRBV10-2 to TRBJ2-1; 14 bases agree with TRBD2. The CDR3 totals 17 residues. Germline loops: CDR1 WSHSY, CDR2 SAAADI. Trimming at V came to 6 bases and at J to 0 bases, leaving 4 bases not matched to a gene. The CDR3 DNA reads as TGCGCCAGCAGGGGACTAGCGGGGGCTAGCTCCTACAATGAGCAGTTCTTC. Its translation is CASRGLAGASSYNEQFF.

This clonotype was detected many times. The J gene is TRBJ1-2, the V gene TRBV28; D is undetermined. Germline lookup yields CDR1 MDHEN and CDR2 SYDVKM. The CDR3 loop spans 14 amino acids. Trimming removed 5 bases at V and 5 bases at J, with 15 bases between. The CDR3 nucleotides are TGTGCCAGCAGTCCACCGGGAGGGAATTATGGCTACACCTTC. Translated, it gives CASSPPGGNYGYTF.

This clonotype appeared many times. CDR3 residues: CASSGPISETQYF. CDR3 DNA: TGTGCCAGCAGCGGTCCTATTTCGGAGACCCAGTACTTC. The rearrangement uses TRBV9 and TRBJ2-5; D is ambiguous. From germline, CDR1 is SGDLS and CDR2 YYNGEE. With 3 bases removed from V and 5 bases from J, the gap between germline ends came to 11 bases. The length of the CDR3 is 13 residues.

The table lists this clonotype with many counts. J is TRBJ2-7 and V is TRBV6-1, with D perhaps TRBD1 or TRBD2 (5 bases each). Looked up from germline, CDR1 is MNHNS and CDR2 is SASEGT. The germline V and J ends were trimmed by 3 bases and 3 bases, with 9 bases remaining between them. CDR3 length: 13 amino acids. The CDR3 is CASSEGPRYEQYV. In DNA form, the CDR3 reads TGTGCCAGCAGTGAGGGACCGCGCTACGAGCAGTACGTC.

The chain uses TRBV7-9 and TRBJ1-2, with TRBD1 matching 9 bases. Looked up from germline, CDR1 is SEHNR and CDR2 is FQNEAQ (reference sequence). This CDR3 contains 15 residues. The V and J ends lost 4 bases and 2 bases, in that order; junction bases with no gene match: 5. Here the CDR3 reads CASSYGQGPNYGYTF. DNA for the CDR3: TGTGCCAGCAGCTACGGACAGGGGCCAAACTATGGCTACACCTTC.

Many counts were recorded for this clonotype. The chain couples TRBV7-9 to TRBJ1-2, with 8 bases matching TRBD1. The trim removed 3 bases at V and 4 bases at J, leaving 10 bases unmatched. Germline assignment: CDR1 SEHNR and CDR2 FQNEAQ (reference sequence). The CDR3 sequence is 16 residues long. This chain's CDR3 is CASSFPEQGEFYGYTF. The CDR3 DNA follows: TGTGCCAGCAGCTTTCCGGAACAGGGGGAATTCTATGGCTACACCTTC. Combining the CDR3 with reference TRBV7-9 and TRBJ1-2 gives the whole variable domain DTGVSQNPRHKITKRGQNVTFRCDPISEHNRLYWYRQTLGQGPEFLTYFQNEAQLEKSRLLSDRFSAERPKGSFSTLEIQRTEQGDSAMYLCASSFPEQGEFYGYTFGSGTRLTVV.

The gene calls are TRBV10-1 and TRBJ2-5; D is unclear. The CDR3 length is 13 residues. V was shortened by 8 bases and J by 0 bases, with 10 bases between the two germline ends. From germline, CDR1 is WNHNN and CDR2 SYGVQD (reference sequence). The CDR3 coding sequence is TGCGCCAGCTCCAGAGAGTACCAAGAGACCCAGTACTTC. Protein product: CASSREYQETQYF.

This clonotype was seen at least ten times. Here the CDR3 reads CASSWSGVGTDTQYF. As DNA, the CDR3 is TGTGCCAGCAGCTGGTCTGGGGTCGGCACAGATACGCAGTATTTT. The chain couples TRBV7-2 to TRBJ2-3; D is undetermined. The length of the CDR3 is 15 residues. Germline V gives CDR1 SGHTA, CDR2 FQGNSA. V gave up 4 bases and J gave up 1 base, with 12 bases separating them.

There are a few counts of this clonotype. This sequence joins TRBV6-5 and TRBJ1-2; 7 bases agree with TRBD1. There are 13 residues in the CDR3. Germline values: CDR1 MNHEY, CDR2 SVGAGI. The J segment lost 5 bases and the V segment lost 5 bases, leaving 5 bases of the junction unmatched. The CDR3 coding sequence is TGTGCCAGCAGTCCACAGGGGAGGTATGGCTACACCTTC. Protein: CASSPQGRYGYTF.

This clonotype was seen at least ten times. The chain has TRBV6-1 and TRBJ2-2; D unresolved. V dropped 1 base and J dropped 3 bases, with 6 bases sitting between them. CDR3 length: 14 residues. Germline loops: CDR1 MNHNS, CDR2 SASEGT. The CDR3 protein is CASSEEWDTGELFF. CDR3 in DNA: TGTGCCAGCAGTGAAGAGTGGGACACCGGGGAGCTGTTTTTT.

This clonotype was recorded many times. The chain combines TRBV7-2 with TRBJ2-7; perhaps TRBD1 as D (6 bases). CDR1 and CDR2 (germline): SGHTA, FQGNSA. The germline V and J ends were trimmed by 4 bases and 6 bases, with 13 bases remaining between them. This CDR3 is 13 amino acids long. CDR3 sequence (DNA): TGTGCCAGCAGCTGGGACAATGTCGGCGAGCAGTACTTC. Translated, it gives CASSWDNVGEQYF.

This clonotype appeared many times. Since a much larger clone is just one base distant, this may be a read error. The chain uses TRBV7-2 and TRBJ2-3; no clear D. Germline CDR1 reads SGHTA; CDR2 reads FQGNSA. V dropped 2 bases and J dropped 0 bases, with 3 bases sitting between them. The CDR3 has 13 residues. The CDR3 DNA is TGTGCCAGCAGCTTAATGAGCACAGATACGCAGTATTTT. Amino acids: CASSLMSTDTQYF.

In this sample, this clonotype turned up a few times. The chain combines TRBV29-1 with TRBJ2-5; D might be TRBD2 (6 bases). The germline V and J ends were trimmed by 4 bases and 4 bases, with 10 bases remaining between them. Germline-derived CDR1 and CDR2 are SQVTM and ANQGSEA. The CDR3 length is 12 residues. The CDR3, as DNA: TGCAGCGTTGCTACTAGCAGAGAGACCCAGTACTTC. It yields the protein CSVATSRETQYF.